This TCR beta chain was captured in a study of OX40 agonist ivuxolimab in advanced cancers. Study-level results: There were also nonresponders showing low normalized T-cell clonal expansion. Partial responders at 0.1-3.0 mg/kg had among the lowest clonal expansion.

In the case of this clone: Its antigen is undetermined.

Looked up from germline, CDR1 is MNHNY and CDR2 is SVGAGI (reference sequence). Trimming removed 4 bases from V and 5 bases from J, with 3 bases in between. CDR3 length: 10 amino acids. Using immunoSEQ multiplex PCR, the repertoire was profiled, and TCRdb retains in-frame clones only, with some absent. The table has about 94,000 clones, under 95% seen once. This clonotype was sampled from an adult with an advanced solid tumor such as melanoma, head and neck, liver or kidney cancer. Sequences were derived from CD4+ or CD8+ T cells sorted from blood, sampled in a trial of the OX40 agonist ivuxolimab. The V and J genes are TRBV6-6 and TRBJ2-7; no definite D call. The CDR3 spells CASSSHEQYF. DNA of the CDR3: TGTGCCAGCAGTTCGCACGAGCAGTACTTC.